These T cell receptor beta chains were read from a single sample in a study of T cells after yellow fever vaccination. TCRdb reprocessed the 5' RACE reads via MiXCR and lists one record per CDR3 protein. The sample has around 260,000 distinct CDR3 sequences; approximately 5.2% are singletons. Material: CD4+ T cells sorted from PBMCs, obtained on the day of the yellow fever booster vaccination. Every receptor here comes from a man between 18 and 35 years old who received the YFV17D yellow fever vaccine. Each CDR3 is given with its conserved first and last residue. Each record gives: V gene, J gene, D gene, clone size, CDR3 DNA, CDR3 protein. The D gene is left open where the match is weak. Expanded clones get a size class; other rows say once, few or many, or leave the size out.

>TRBV7-2|TRBJ2-3|TRBD2|many
TGTGCCAGCAGCTTAGGGCTAGCGGGGGGCCCTTCTAGCACAGATACGCAGTATTTT
CASSLGLAGGPSSTDTQYF
>TRBV6-2/TRBV6-3|TRBJ2-1|.|many
TGTGCCAGCAGTTCCTTCAAGGCGCAGTTCTTC
CASSSFKAQFF
>TRBV7-9|TRBJ2-5|TRBD2|.
TGTGCCAGCAGCTTAGGAACTAGCGGGGAGCGGGAGACCCAGTACTTC
CASSLGTSGERETQYF
>TRBV7-9|TRBJ1-2|.|many
TGTGCCAGCAGCTTCGGCCGATTCTATGGCTACACCTTC
CASSFGRFYGYTF
>TRBV4-3|TRBJ2-3|.|many
TGCGCCAGCAGCCAAGGATCCGCTGGAGATACGCAGTATTTT
CASSQGSAGDTQYF
>TRBV29-1|TRBJ2-2|.|.
TGCAGCGTAGCAAGACAGAACACCGGGGAGCTGTTTTTT
CSVARQNTGELFF
>TRBV5-1|TRBJ2-7|TRBD1|many
TGCGCCAGCAGGCCCGGGACAGGGGGCTACGAGCAGTACTTC
CASRPGTGGYEQYF
>TRBV4-1|TRBJ1-1|TRBD1|many
TGCGCCAGCAGCCGAGCAGGGGGCCCCCCCACTGAAGCTTTCTTT
CASSRAGGPPTEAFF
>TRBV4-3|TRBJ2-6|.|few
TGCGCCAGCAGCCAAGACATAGGCAGTTCTGGGGCCAACGTCCTGACTTTC
CASSQDIGSSGANVLTF
>TRBV24-1|TRBJ1-2|.|.
TGTGCCACCGCAACGGGCTTGACGGATGGCTACACCTTC
CATATGLTDGYTF
>TRBV15|TRBJ1-1|TRBD1|few
TGTGCCACCAGCAGGGACACAGGGGAAGGCACTGAAGCTTTCTTT
CATSRDTGEGTEAFF
>TRBV27|TRBJ1-1|TRBD1|many
TGTGCCAGCAGTTTTGAGGGACAGGGTCACACTGAAGCTTTCTTT
CASSFEGQGHTEAFF
>TRBV7-2|TRBJ2-2|TRBD1|few
TGTGCCAGCAGCCCCTTAGGACAGGGTCTTTCCGGGGAGCTGTTTTTT
CASSPLGQGLSGELFF
>TRBV6-2/TRBV6-3|TRBJ1-1|.|.
TGTGCCAGCAGTTATCGGCAGGGACTTCCGAACACTGAAGCTTTCTTT
CASSYRQGLPNTEAFF
>TRBV7-2|TRBJ2-5|.|few
TGTGCCAGCAGCACCTCGTACAGGGCAGAGACCCAGTACTTC
CASSTSYRAETQYF
>TRBV12-3/TRBV12-4|TRBJ1-5|TRBD1|few
TGTGCCAGCACCGAACAGGGGGGAGGTCAGCCCCAGCATTTT
CASTEQGGGQPQHF
>TRBV5-1|TRBJ2-2|.|many
TGCGCCAGCAGCTTGGCCGAGAGGAACACCGGGGAGCTGTTTTTT
CASSLAERNTGELFF
>TRBV14|TRBJ2-5|TRBD1|many
TGTGCCAGCAGCCCCCGGACAGGGGCCAAAGAGACCCAGTACTTC
CASSPRTGAKETQYF
>TRBV27|TRBJ1-5|.|.
TGTGCCAGCGGGCAGGGTTATCAGCCCCAGCATTTT
CASGQGYQPQHF
>TRBV5-1|TRBJ1-5|.|.
TGCGCCAGCAGCCCCGGGCAGGCGGCGGATCAGCCCCAGCATTTT
CASSPGQAADQPQHF
>TRBV28|TRBJ2-1|TRBD2|.
TGTGCCAGCAGTTCACTAGCGGGGGTAGACAATGAGCAGTTCTTC
CASSSLAGVDNEQFF
>TRBV18|TRBJ1-6|TRBD1|many
TGTGCCAGCTCACCAAGACAGGGGGTAGAGAATTCACCCCTCCACTTT
CASSPRQGVENSPLHF
>TRBV27|TRBJ1-1|.|.
TGTGCCAGCAGTTTAAGTGGACGGACGAACACTGAAGCTTTCTTT
CASSLSGRTNTEAFF
>TRBV7-2|TRBJ1-2|TRBD1|few
TGTGCCAGCAGCAAAATCAGACAGGGCTGGGACGATGGCTACACCTTC
CASSKIRQGWDDGYTF
>TRBV18|TRBJ2-7|.|.
TGTGCCAGCTCACCACCGGTTCGACAGCTCTTATTC
CASSPPVRQLLF
>TRBV7-9|TRBJ1-6|.|many
TGTGCCAGCAGCTCGCTGACTTCACCCCTCCACTTT
CASSSLTSPLHF
>TRBV12-5|TRBJ2-5|.|.
TGTGCTAGTGGTTTGGTAACCGACCCGGAGGCCCAGTACTTC
CASGLVTDPEAQYF
>TRBV20-1|TRBJ2-3|.|.
TGCAGTCTTGATGCTCTCGTTACAGATACGCAGTATTTT
CSLDALVTDTQYF
>TRBV4-2|TRBJ2-3|.|.
TGTGCCAGCAGCCCCCTACTCGGGTTCGGTGGTACGCAGTATTTT
CASSPLLGFGGTQYF
>TRBV5-6|TRBJ1-1|.|many
TGTGCCAGCAGCTTGGTTTCGGGGATTCGTTCGGTTTTCTTT
CASSLVSGIRSVFF
>TRBV7-2|TRBJ2-5|TRBD1|many
TGTGCCAGCAGCCCGCCGGACAGGCAAGAGACCCAGTACTTC
CASSPPDRQETQYF
>TRBV5-6|TRBJ2-6|.|many
TGTGCCAGCAGCTTGGAGCTAACTGGGGCCAACGTCCTGACTTTC
CASSLELTGANVLTF
>TRBV18|TRBJ2-5|.|.
TGTGCCAGCTCACCATCGGTACGGGGGCCAGAGACCCAGTACTTC
CASSPSVRGPETQYF
>TRBV5-5|TRBJ2-6|.|few
TGTGCCAGCAGCGATTATAGGAGCTCTGGGGCCAACGTCCTGACTTTC
CASSDYRSSGANVLTF
>TRBV7-2|TRBJ1-2|TRBD1|few
TGTGCCAGCAGCTTAGGCGGGACAGGGGGTCGACTGGACTATGGCTACACCTTC
CASSLGGTGGRLDYGYTF
>TRBV4-3|TRBJ1-4|TRBD1|few
TGCGCCAGCAGCCAATTGCGGACAGGGGGAAGTGAAAAACTGTTTTTT
CASSQLRTGGSEKLFF
>TRBV20-1|TRBJ1-6|.|.
TGCAGTGCTAGCTACAGGATTAGCTCCTATAATTCACCCCTCCACTTT
CSASYRISSYNSPLHF
>TRBV14|TRBJ2-3|.|few
TGTGCCACCGCCATAGGGGCGGGTACGCAGTATTTT
CATAIGAGTQYF
>TRBV12-3/TRBV12-4|TRBJ1-2|.|.
TGTGCCAGCAGTTTAGGATTGCAGGGATATGGCTACACCTTC
CASSLGLQGYGYTF
>TRBV5-1|TRBJ2-2|TRBD2|.
TGCGCCAGCAGCTTAGGCGGACTAGCGGTCACCGGGGAGCTGTTTTTT
CASSLGGLAVTGELFF
>TRBV19|TRBJ1-2|.|many
TGTGCCAGTCTGGGCCAAACAGGGAAGTCTGGCTACACCTTC
CASLGQTGKSGYTF
>TRBV20-1|TRBJ2-3|.|few
TGCAGTGCTAGTTGGGGGGGCGAAGATACGCAGTATTTT
CSASWGGEDTQYF
>TRBV9|TRBJ1-6|.|many
TGTGCCAGCAGCGTAGCGGCCACCCGATATAATTCACCCCTCCACTTT
CASSVAATRYNSPLHF
>TRBV12-3/TRBV12-4|TRBJ1-1|.|.
TGTGCCAGCAATTGGGGGAACACTGAAGCTTTCTTT
CASNWGNTEAFF
>TRBV27|TRBJ2-5|.|.
TGTGCCAGCAGCCCCACCCGGCTAGTAGAGACCCAGTACTTC
CASSPTRLVETQYF
>TRBV5-4|TRBJ2-5|TRBD2|.
TGTGCCAGCAGCTTGGGGGCTAGCGGGGGCCAAGAGACCCAGTACTTC
CASSLGASGGQETQYF
>TRBV20-1|TRBJ2-1|.|few
TGCAGTGCTAGAGTCGCGACCACCCACAATGAGCAGTTCTTC
CSARVATTHNEQFF